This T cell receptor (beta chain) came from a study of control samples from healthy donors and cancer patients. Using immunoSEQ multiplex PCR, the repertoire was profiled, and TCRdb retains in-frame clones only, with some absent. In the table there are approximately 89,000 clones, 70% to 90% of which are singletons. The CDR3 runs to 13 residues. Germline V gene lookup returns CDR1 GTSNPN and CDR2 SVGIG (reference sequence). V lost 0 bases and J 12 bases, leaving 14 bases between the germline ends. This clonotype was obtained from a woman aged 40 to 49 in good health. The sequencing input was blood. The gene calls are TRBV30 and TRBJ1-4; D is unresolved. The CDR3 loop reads CAWSVLGTEELFF. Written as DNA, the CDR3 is TGTGCCTGGAGTGTGTTAGGTACGGAAGAACTGTTTTTT.